This T cell receptor beta chain was obtained from a study of response to subunit inactivated influenza vaccine. Turning to this clonotype: Its specificity is not known. A much larger clone is a single base away; this may be a read error.

A single record per CDR3 protein comes from TCRdb applying MiXCR to the RT-PCR reads. This table has about 650,000 distinct CDR3 sequences, 13% to 15% appearing once. Germline CDR1 MDHEN, CDR2 SYDVKM. The CDR3 length is 15 residues. Study outcomes and limitations: The study's authors posited that every seasonal influenza vaccination enlists few new T cells.

This sample comprised PBMCs from blood, obtained 14 to 15 days before vaccination. V gene TRBV28 combines with J gene TRBJ2-3; TRBD2 matches at 9 bases. The source is a man in his fifties who received an inactivated influenza vaccine. CDR3 DNA: TGTGCCAACAGTGCCACTAGCGGGAGCACAGATACGCAGTATTTT. Protein: CANSATSGSTDTQYF.